This T cell receptor (beta chain) was profiled in a study of T cells after posttransplantation cyclophosphamide. Assay: immunoSEQ multiplex PCR; the TCRdb copy retains only in-frame clones and omits some. Listed for the sample are approximately 13,000 clones, none seen a single time. Overall study results and limits: Later post-transplant blood repertoires were often dominated by donor CD8+ memory clones. Recipient CMV seropositivity and CMV reactivation strongly tracked TRB clonality. Skin or GI-infiltrating T cells shared few TRB sequences with blood.

Trimming shortened V by 2 bases and J by 1 base, and 5 bases separated the two germline ends. Looked up from germline, CDR1 is MNHNY and CDR2 is SVGAGI (reference sequence). This CDR3 comprises 14 residues. Busulfan-fludarabine conditioning, marrow transplant, and cyclophosphamide on days +3 and +4 were administered. This clone occurred many times. Its antigen is not identified. This material consisted of PBMCs, taken after allogeneic stem cell transplant with posttransplant cyclophosphamide. The clonotype originates from a female patient between 35 and 55 years old who received an allogeneic stem cell transplant from an unrelated donor, was CMV-positive, and had acute GVHD only. Some T cells may be provided by the graft donor. V and J are TRBV6-6 and TRBJ2-2; no clear D. CDR3 region: CASSYHRNTGELFF. The CDR3, as DNA: TGTGCCAGCAGTTACCACAGGAACACCGGGGAGCTGTTTTTT.